This TCR beta chain was obtained from a study of T cell repertoires in cytomegalovirus infection. Study summary: Carrying CMV and the relevant HLA type showed in public TCR beta signatures. Study-level points and caveats: Cumulated frequencies of public TCR beta families served to identify carriers of CMV plus the relevant HLA.

This clonotype was counted many times. Its specificity is unknown. Germline-derived CDR1 and CDR2 are DFQATT and SNEGSKA (reference sequence). Trimming stripped 3 bases from V and 2 bases from J, with 11 bases between. CDR3 length: 13 residues. Via MiXCR, TCRdb re-called the reads, giving one row per CDR3 protein. The repertoire holds 400,000 to 550,000 distinct CDR3 sequences, with around 11% as singletons. Sequenced input: PBMCs. The V call is TRBV20-1, the J call TRBJ2-7; D unresolved. The sequence came from a human donor in good health (CMV status not recorded). Some clones in this sample may be carry-over from other donors' samples. The CDR3 is CSARESSAYEQYF. CDR3 coding DNA: TGCAGTGCTAGGGAGTCCTCAGCCTACGAGCAGTACTTC.